This TCR beta chain emerged from a study of blood T cell repertoires in COVID-19. Study-level information: COVID-19 samples, acute and convalescent, were from the United States, Italy and Spain.

The germline gives CDR1 SGHNT, CDR2 YYREEE (reference sequence). Between the trimmed V and J ends, which lost 2 bases and 0 bases, there was a span of 11 bases. The length of the CDR3 is 15 residues. In terms of age and location, participants ranged from roughly 18 to 95 years and lived in approximately 26 US areas. The repertoire was sequenced with immunoSEQ multiplex PCR; TCRdb's copy has only in-frame clones and lacks some. The data show roughly 230,000 clones, more than 65% seen once. The chain carries TRBV5-4 and TRBJ1-1; D call uncertain. Sequences were obtained from PBMCs or T cells enriched from blood (not recorded which). The sequence came from a man between 50 and 59 years old who had recovered from COVID-19. This chain's CDR3 is CASSLPTGMNTEAFF. CDR3 coding DNA: TGTGCCAGCAGCTTACCGACGGGGATGAACACTGAAGCTTTCTTT.